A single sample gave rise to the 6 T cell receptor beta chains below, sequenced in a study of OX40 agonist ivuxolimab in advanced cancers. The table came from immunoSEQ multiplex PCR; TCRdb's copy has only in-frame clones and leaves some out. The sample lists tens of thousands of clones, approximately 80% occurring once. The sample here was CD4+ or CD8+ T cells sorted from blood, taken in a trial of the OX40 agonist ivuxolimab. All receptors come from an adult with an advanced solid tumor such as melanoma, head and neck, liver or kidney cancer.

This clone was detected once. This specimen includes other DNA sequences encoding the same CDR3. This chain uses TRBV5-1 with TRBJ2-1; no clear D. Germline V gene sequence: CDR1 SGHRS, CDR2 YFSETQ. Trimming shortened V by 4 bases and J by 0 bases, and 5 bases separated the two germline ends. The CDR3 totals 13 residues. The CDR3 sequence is CASSGGSYNEQFF. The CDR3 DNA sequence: TGCGCCAGCAGCGGCGGCTCCTACAATGAGCAGTTCTTC.

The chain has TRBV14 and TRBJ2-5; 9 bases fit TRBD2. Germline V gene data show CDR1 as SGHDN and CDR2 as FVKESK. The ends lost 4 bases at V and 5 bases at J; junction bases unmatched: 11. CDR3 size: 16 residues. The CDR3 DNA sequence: TGTGCCAGCAGCCTTTTTAGCGGGAGTTACGGCGAGACCCAGTACTTC. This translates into CASSLFSGSYGETQYF.

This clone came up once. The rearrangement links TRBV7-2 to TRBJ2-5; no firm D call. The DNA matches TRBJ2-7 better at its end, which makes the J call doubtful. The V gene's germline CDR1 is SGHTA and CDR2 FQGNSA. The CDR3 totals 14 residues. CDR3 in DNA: TGTGCCAGCAGCTTAGGACTGTACAACTACGAGCAGTACTTC. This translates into CASSLGLYNYEQYF.

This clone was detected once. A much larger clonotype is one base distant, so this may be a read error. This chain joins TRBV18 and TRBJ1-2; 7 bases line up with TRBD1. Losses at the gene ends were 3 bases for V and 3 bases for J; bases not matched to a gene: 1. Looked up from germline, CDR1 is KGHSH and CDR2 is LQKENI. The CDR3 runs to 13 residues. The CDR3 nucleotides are TGTGCCAGCTCACCCGGGACAGACTATGGCTACACCTTC. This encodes CASSPGTDYGYTF.

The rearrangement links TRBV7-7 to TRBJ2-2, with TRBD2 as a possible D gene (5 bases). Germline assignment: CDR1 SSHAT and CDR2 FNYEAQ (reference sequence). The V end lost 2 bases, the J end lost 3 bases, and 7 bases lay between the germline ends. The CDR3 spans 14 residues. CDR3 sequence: CASSLHGDTGELFF. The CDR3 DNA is TGTGCCAGCAGCTTACACGGGGACACCGGGGAGCTGTTTTTT.

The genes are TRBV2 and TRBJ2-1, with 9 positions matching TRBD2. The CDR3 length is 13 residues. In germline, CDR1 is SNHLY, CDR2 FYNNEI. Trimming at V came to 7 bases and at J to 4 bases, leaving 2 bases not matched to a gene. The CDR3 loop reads CASNLAGYNEQFF. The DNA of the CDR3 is TGTGCCAGCAACCTAGCGGGGTACAATGAGCAGTTCTTC. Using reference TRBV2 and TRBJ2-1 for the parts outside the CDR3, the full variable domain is EPEVTQTPSHQVTQMGQEVILRCVPISNHLYFYWYRQILGQKVEFLVSFYNNEISEKSEIFDDQFSVERPDGSNFTLKIRSTKLEDSAMYFCASNLAGYNEQFFGPGTRLTVL.